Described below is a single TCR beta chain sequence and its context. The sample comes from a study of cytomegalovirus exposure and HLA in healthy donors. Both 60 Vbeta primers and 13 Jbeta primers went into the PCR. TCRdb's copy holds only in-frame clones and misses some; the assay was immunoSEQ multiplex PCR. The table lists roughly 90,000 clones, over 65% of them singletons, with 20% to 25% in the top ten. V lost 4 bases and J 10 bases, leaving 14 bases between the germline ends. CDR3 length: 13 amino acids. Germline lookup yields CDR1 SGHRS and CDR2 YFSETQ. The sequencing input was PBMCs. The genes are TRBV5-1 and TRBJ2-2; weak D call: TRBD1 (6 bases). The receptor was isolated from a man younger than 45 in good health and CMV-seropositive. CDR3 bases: TGCGCCAGCAGCGAAAACAGGGTGGAGGAGCTGTTTTTT. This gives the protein CASSENRVEELFF.